This T cell receptor (beta chain) was obtained from a study of cytomegalovirus exposure and HLA in healthy donors. 60 Vbeta and 13 Jbeta primers were used in PCR. The data were produced by immunoSEQ multiplex PCR, yet TCRdb's version contains in-frame clones alone and is incomplete. The sample consists of approximately 150,000 clones, about three fifths of them appearing once. Study-wide results and caveats: What a later analysis reportedly showed was that an Asian-associated ancestry cluster had fewer N-insertions than the roughly 670-donor mean.

J lost 8 bases, V lost 6 bases, and 7 bases had no gene match. The germline V gene encodes CDR1 SGHTA and CDR2 FQGNSA. CDR3 length equals 13 residues. Of note for this clone: Its antigen is currently unknown.

Sample: PBMCs. V usage is TRBV7-2 and J usage is TRBJ1-1; 9 bases are a match to TRBD1. This receptor was identified in a male donor in good health and CMV-seronegative. This CDR3 reads CASSPRDREEAFF. The CDR3 DNA is TGTGCCAGCAGTCCCCGGGACAGGGAGGAAGCTTTCTTT. The whole variable domain, filled in from reference TRBV7-2 and TRBJ1-1, reads GAGVSQSPSNKVTEKGKDVELRCDPISGHTALYWYRQSLGQGLEFLIYFQGNSAPDKSGLPSDRFSAERTGGSVSTLTIQRTQQEDSAVYLCASSPRDREEAFFGQGTRLTVV.